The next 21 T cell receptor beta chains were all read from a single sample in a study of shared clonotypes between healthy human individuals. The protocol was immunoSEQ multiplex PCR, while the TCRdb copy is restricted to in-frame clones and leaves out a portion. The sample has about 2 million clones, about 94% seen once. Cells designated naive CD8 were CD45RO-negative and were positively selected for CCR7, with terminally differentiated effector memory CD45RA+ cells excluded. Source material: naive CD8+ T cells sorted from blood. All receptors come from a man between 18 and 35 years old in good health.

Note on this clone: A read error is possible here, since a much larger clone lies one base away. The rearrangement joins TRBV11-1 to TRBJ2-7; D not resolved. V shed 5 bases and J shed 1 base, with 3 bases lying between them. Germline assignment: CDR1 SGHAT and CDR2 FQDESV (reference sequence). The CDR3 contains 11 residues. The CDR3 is CASSPSYEQYF. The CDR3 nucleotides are TGTGCCAGCAGCCCGTCCTACGAGCAGTACTTC.

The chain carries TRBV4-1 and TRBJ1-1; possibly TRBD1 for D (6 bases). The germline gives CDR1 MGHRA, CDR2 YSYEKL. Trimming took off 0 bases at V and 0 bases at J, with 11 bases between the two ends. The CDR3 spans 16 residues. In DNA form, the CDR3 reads TGCGCCAGCAGCCAAGAGCAGGGGATAATGAACACTGAAGCTTTCTTT. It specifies CASSQEQGIMNTEAFF.

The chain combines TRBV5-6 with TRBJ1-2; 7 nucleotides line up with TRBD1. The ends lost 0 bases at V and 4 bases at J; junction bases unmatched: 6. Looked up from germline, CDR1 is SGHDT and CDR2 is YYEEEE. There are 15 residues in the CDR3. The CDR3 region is CASSLDGQDFYGYTF. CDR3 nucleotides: TGTGCCAGCAGCTTGGACGGACAGGACTTCTATGGCTACACCTTC.

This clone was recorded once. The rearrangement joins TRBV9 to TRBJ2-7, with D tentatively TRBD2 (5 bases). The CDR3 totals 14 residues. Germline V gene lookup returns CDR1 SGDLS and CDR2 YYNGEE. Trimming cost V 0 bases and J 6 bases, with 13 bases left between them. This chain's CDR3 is CASSVAGILGEQYF. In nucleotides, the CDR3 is TGTGCCAGCAGCGTAGCCGGGATTTTGGGCGAGCAGTACTTC.

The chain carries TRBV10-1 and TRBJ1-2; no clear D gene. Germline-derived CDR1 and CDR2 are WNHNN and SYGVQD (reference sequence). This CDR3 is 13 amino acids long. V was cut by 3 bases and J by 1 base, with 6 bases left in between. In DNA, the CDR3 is TGCGCCAGCAGTGAACCTTTTAACTATGGCTACACCTTC. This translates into CASSEPFNYGYTF.

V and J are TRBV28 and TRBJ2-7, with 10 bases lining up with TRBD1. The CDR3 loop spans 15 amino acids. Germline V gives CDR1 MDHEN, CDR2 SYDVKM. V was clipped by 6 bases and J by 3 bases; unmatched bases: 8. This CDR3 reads CASSKGQGIYYEQYF. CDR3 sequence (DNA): TGTGCCAGCAGCAAGGGACAGGGGATTTACTACGAGCAGTACTTC.

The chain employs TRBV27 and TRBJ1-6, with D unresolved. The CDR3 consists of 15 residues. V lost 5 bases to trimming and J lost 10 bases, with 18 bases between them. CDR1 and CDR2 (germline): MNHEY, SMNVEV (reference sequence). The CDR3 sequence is CASSPSVGGGSPLHF. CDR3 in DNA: TGTGCCAGCAGTCCGTCGGTAGGAGGAGGGTCACCCCTCCACTTT.

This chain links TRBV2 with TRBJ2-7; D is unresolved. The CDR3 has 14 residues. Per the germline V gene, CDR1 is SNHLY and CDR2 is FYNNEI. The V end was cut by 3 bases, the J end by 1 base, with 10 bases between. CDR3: CASSESSISYEQYF. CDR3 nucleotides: TGTGCCAGCAGTGAGTCATCAATTTCCTACGAGCAGTACTTC.

The CDR3 DNA reads TGTGCCAGCAGTGAAACAGGGGGGGACCAGCCCCAGCATTTT. Protein sequence: CASSETGGDQPQHF. The chain employs TRBV27 and TRBJ1-5; the match to TRBD1 covers 8 bases. The CDR3 consists of 14 residues. The V gene's germline CDR1 is MNHEY and CDR2 SMNVEV (reference sequence). J lost 7 bases, V lost 5 bases, and 7 bases had no gene match.

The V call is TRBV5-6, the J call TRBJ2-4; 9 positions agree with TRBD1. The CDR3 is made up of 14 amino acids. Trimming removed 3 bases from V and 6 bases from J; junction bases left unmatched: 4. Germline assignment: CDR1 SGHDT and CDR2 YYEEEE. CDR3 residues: CASSSGTGRNIQYF. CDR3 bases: TGTGCCAGCAGCTCAGGGACAGGGAGAAACATTCAGTACTTC.

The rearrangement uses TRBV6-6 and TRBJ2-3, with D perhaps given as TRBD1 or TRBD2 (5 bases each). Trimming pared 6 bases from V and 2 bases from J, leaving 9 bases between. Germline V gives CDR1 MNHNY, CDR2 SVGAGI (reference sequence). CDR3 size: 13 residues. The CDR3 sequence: CASSYGTTDTQYF. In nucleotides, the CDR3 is TGTGCCAGCAGCTATGGGACCACAGATACGCAGTATTTT.

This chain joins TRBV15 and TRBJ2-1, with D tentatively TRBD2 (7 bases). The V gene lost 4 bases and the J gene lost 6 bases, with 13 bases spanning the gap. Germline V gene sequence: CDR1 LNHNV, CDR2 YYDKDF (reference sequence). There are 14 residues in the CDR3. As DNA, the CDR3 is TGTGCCACCAGCAAGGGGGGGCCCATCAATGAGCAGTTCTTC. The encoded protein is CATSKGGPINEQFF.

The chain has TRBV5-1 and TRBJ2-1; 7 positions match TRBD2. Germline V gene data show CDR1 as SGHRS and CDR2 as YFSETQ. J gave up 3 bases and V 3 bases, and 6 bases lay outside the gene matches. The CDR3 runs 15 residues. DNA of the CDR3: TGCGCCAGCAGCTGGGAGGGAGACAGCTACAATGAGCAGTTCTTC. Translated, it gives CASSWEGDSYNEQFF.

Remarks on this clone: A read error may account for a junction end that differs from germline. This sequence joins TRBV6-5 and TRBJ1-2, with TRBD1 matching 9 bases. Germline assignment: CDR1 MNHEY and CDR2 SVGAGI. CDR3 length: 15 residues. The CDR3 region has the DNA TGTGCCAGCAGTTACTCGAATTCGGGGACAGGGACTATACTCTTC. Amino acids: CASSYSNSGTGTILF.

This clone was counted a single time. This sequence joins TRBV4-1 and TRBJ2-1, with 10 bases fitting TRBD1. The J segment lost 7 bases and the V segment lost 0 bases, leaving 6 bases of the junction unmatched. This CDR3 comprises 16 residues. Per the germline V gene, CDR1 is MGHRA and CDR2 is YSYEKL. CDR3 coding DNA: TGCGCCAGCAGCCAAGATGACAGGGGGCCGAGAAATGAGCAGTTCTTC. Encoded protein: CASSQDDRGPRNEQFF.

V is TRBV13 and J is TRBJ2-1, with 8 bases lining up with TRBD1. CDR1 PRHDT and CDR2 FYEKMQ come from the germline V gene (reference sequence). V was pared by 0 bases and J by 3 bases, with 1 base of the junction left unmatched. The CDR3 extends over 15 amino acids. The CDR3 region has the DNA TGTGCCAGCAGCTTAGGACAGGGGGTCTACAATGAGCAGTTCTTC. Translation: CASSLGQGVYNEQFF.

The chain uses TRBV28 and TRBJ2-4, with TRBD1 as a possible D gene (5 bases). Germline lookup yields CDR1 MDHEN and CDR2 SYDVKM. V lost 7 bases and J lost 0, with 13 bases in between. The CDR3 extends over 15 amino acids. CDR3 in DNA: TGTGCCAGCATTGGGGCAACCTTAGCCAAAAACATTCAGTACTTC. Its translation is CASIGATLAKNIQYF.

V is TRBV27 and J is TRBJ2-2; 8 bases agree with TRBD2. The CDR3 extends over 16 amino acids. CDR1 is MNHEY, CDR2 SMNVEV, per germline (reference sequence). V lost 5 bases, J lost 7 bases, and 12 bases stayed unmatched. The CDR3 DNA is TGTGCCAGCAGTGAGGACGGGGGGGATCATCACGGGGAGCTGTTTTTT. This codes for CASSEDGGDHHGELFF.

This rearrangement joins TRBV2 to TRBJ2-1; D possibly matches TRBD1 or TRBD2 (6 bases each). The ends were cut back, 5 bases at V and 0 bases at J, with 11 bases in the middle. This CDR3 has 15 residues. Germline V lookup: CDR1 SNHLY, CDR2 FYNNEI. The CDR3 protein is CASSLQGGSYNEQFF. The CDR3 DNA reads TGTGCCAGCAGTTTACAGGGAGGCTCCTACAATGAGCAGTTCTTC.

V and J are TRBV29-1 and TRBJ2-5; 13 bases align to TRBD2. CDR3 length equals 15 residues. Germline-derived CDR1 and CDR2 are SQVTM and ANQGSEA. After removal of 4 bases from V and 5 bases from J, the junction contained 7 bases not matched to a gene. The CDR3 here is CSVGLAGGRGETQYF. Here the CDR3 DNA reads TGCAGCGTTGGACTAGCGGGAGGAAGGGGGGAGACCCAGTACTTC.

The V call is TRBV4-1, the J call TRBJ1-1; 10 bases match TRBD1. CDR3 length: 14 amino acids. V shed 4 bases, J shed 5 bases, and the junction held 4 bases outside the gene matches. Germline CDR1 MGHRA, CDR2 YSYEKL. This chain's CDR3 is CASSPRDRGTEAFF. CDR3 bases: TGCGCCAGCAGCCCCCGGGACAGGGGTACTGAAGCTTTCTTT.